Below, 2 T cell receptor beta chains from the same sample are listed, as sequenced in a study of blood T cell repertoires in COVID-19 (dated by TCRdb to the early 2020s). The library was built by means of the immunoSEQ multiplex PCR assay. Held by TCRdb, this immuneACCESS table contains in-frame sequences only and omits some clones. Under half of the omission traces to an unresolved V gene where checked; the cause of the rest is unknown. In this sample the table shows roughly 200,000 clones, approximately 88% of which occur a single time. About 7% of the sample belongs to the ten largest clones. Sequences were obtained from peripheral blood. These receptors came from a woman aged 40 to 49 with COVID-19, enrolled during active disease.

The J gene is TRBJ1-5, the V gene TRBV11-2; 9 bases line up with TRBD1. This CDR3 region has 14 residues. V shed 4 bases, J shed 5 bases, and the junction held 3 bases outside the gene matches. The V gene's germline CDR1 is SGHAT and CDR2 FQNNGV. The CDR3 coding sequence is TGTGCCAGCAGCTCCGGACAGGGGCATCAGCCCCAGCATTTT. The encoded protein is CASSSGQGHQPQHF.

The chain employs TRBV2 and TRBJ2-1; D ambiguous. Between the trimmed V and J ends, which lost 5 bases and 6 bases, there was a span of 8 bases. The CDR3 totals 12 residues. Per the germline V gene, CDR1 is SNHLY and CDR2 is FYNNEI. The CDR3 DNA is TGTGCCAGCAGTTCCGACTCCAATGAGCAGTTCTTC. Translation gives CASSSDSNEQFF. The whole variable domain, filled in from reference TRBV2 and TRBJ2-1, reads EPEVTQTPSHQVTQMGQEVILRCVPISNHLYFYWYRQILGQKVEFLVSFYNNEISEKSEIFDDQFSVERPDGSNFTLKIRSTKLEDSAMYFCASSSDSNEQFFGPGTRLTVL.